The TCR beta chain under discussion was sequenced for a study of OX40 agonist ivuxolimab in advanced cancers. The wider study: Patients in the trial were receiving intravenous ivuxolimab every 2 weeks, at doses of 0.01 to 10 mg/kg.

This clone was seen more than once but under ten times. The CDR3 extends over 16 amino acids. The V end lost 3 bases, the J end lost 4 bases, and 18 bases lay between the germline ends. Germline values: CDR1 GTSNPN, CDR2 SVGIG (reference sequence). Sequencing used immunoSEQ multiplex PCR; TCRdb keeps in-frame clones, though not all of them. This sample has about 110,000 clones, with approximately 90% found just once. This sequence was found in an adult with an advanced solid tumor such as melanoma, head and neck, liver or kidney cancer. The sequencing here drew on CD4+ or CD8+ T cells sorted from blood, taken in a trial of the OX40 agonist ivuxolimab. This rearrangement joins TRBV30 to TRBJ2-2, with D unclear. CDR3 in DNA: TGTGCCTGGAGAACGCAGAGTACTGCATCCACCGGGGAGCTGTTTTTT. Amino acids: CAWRTQSTASTGELFF.